Below are 28 T cell receptor beta chains sequenced from a single sample in a study of blood T cell repertoires in COVID-19. The method was immunoSEQ multiplex PCR; TCRdb's version includes in-frame clones alone and lacks a portion of them. The data show approximately 140,000 clones, with more than 60% seen just once and about 15% held by the top ten. Material: peripheral blood. The source of these receptors is a man aged 50 to 60 with acute or convalescent COVID-19.

The CDR3 region is CASSMREQGAGYTF. CDR3 bases: TGTGCCAGTAGTATGAGAGAACAGGGAGCTGGCTACACCTTC. The chain recombines TRBV19 with TRBJ1-2, with D perhaps TRBD1 (6 bases). Germline assignment: CDR1 LNHDA and CDR2 SQIVND (reference sequence). Trimming removed 3 bases at V and 7 bases at J, with 15 bases between. The CDR3 runs to 14 residues.

This CDR3 is CASAGTGNQPQHF. The CDR3 nucleotides are TGTGCCAGCGCCGGTACAGGTAATCAGCCCCAGCATTTT. The chain employs TRBV6-5 and TRBJ1-5; D is possibly TRBD1 (5 bases). There are 13 residues in the CDR3. Trimming left V 8 bases short and J 4 bases short, with 12 bases between. Germline V gene lookup returns CDR1 MNHEY and CDR2 SVGAGI.

The CDR3 spells CASSPTGISPLHF. CDR3 DNA: TGTGCCAGCAGTCCTACAGGGATTTCACCCCTCCACTTT. The chain couples TRBV12-3 or TRBV12-4 to TRBJ1-6; D might be TRBD1 (6 bases). V lost 5 bases and J 9 bases, leaving 11 bases between the germline ends. This CDR3 spans 13 amino acids.

The chain recombines TRBV9 with TRBJ2-5; a possible D gene is TRBD1 (5 bases). Trimming pared 4 bases from V and 5 bases from J, leaving 18 bases between. Germline CDR1 and CDR2: SGDLS and YYNGEE. The CDR3 has 15 residues. The CDR3 here is CASSPRPSGSETQYF. The CDR3, as DNA: TGTGCCAGCAGCCCCCGCCCCTCAGGGTCCGAGACCCAGTACTTC.

The J gene is TRBJ2-2, the V gene TRBV11-3; possible D gene TRBD1, 5 bases. CDR1 is SGHNT and CDR2 is YENEEA in the germline V gene. Trimming cost V 3 bases and J 6 bases, with 8 bases left between them. This CDR3 has 13 residues. The CDR3 here is CASSFQGSGELFF. The CDR3 nucleotides read TGTGCCAGCAGCTTCCAGGGTTCCGGGGAGCTGTTTTTT.

The chain joins TRBV28 to TRBJ1-5, with TRBD1 as a possible D gene (6 bases). V was clipped by 2 bases and J by 5 bases, with 10 bases between them. CDR3 length: 14 residues. The germline V gene has CDR1 MDHEN and CDR2 SYDVKM. The CDR3 spells CASSLAGVDQPQHF. In nucleotides, the CDR3 is TGTGCCAGCAGTTTAGCAGGGGTGGATCAGCCCCAGCATTTT.

This clone was recorded a few times. The chain uses TRBV6-5 and TRBJ1-6, with D tentatively TRBD1 (6 bases). The CDR3 is made up of 14 amino acids. Deletions cut 6 bases from V and 6 bases from J, with 12 bases between. The germline gives CDR1 MNHEY, CDR2 SVGAGI. The CDR3 DNA is TGTGCCAGCAGCACCGGACAGACTAATTCACCCCTCCACTTT. Translating it yields CASSTGQTNSPLHF.

This clone was observed a handful of times. V usage is TRBV6-6 and J usage is TRBJ1-2, with TRBD1 matching 7 bases. The CDR3 totals 14 residues. CDR1 is MNHNY and CDR2 is SVGAGI in the germline V gene (reference sequence). V lost 0 bases to trimming and J lost 7 bases; unmatched junction nucleotides: 5. CDR3 in DNA: TGTGCCAGCAGTTACTCGAGGGGGCAGGGTGGCTACACCTTC. It is translated as CASSYSRGQGGYTF.

The rearrangement joins TRBV14 to TRBJ2-2; D remains ambiguous. With 1 base removed from V and 0 bases from J, the gap between germline ends came to 9 bases. The germline gives CDR1 SGHDN, CDR2 FVKESK. The CDR3 is made up of 16 amino acids. The CDR3 DNA is TGTGCCAGCAGCCAAGTACGGTTCGCGAACACCGGGGAGCTGTTTTTT. The encoded protein is CASSQVRFANTGELFF. Together with reference TRBV14 and TRBJ2-2, the CDR3 gives the full variable domain: EAGVTQFPSHSVIEKGQTVTLRCDPISGHDNLYWYRRVMGKEIKFLLHFVKESKQDESGMPNNRFLAERTGGTYSTLKVQPAELEDSGVYFCASSQVRFANTGELFFGEGSRLTVL.

This clone was seen more than once but under ten times. The CDR3 region is CASSGDRGSNEKLFF. The DNA for the CDR3 is TGTGCCAGCAGTGGAGACAGGGGCTCGAATGAAAAACTGTTTTTT. The rearrangement joins TRBV2 to TRBJ1-4; 8 bases match TRBD1. CDR1 and CDR2 from the germline V gene are SNHLY and FYNNEI. With V trimmed by 4 bases and J by 5 bases, 6 bases remained unmatched. This CDR3 region has 15 residues.

V and J are TRBV5-1 and TRBJ2-7; weak D call: TRBD2 (6 bases). Germline assignment: CDR1 SGHRS and CDR2 YFSETQ. The CDR3 loop spans 13 amino acids. V was cut by 7 bases and J by 3 bases, with 14 bases left in between. CDR3 loop: CASRPSENYEQYF. DNA of the CDR3: TGCGCCAGCCGCCCTAGCGAGAACTACGAGCAGTACTTC.

The rearrangement links TRBV19 to TRBJ1-1; 8 bases are shared with TRBD1. CDR1 is LNHDA, CDR2 SQIVND, per germline (reference sequence). The V segment lost 5 bases and the J segment 3 bases; nucleotides outside the gene matches: 11. The CDR3 contains 16 residues. Here the CDR3 reads CASSPWTGQGDTEAFF. The CDR3 nucleotides are TGTGCCAGTAGTCCTTGGACAGGGCAGGGGGACACTGAAGCTTTCTTT.

This clone was recorded only once. The chain links TRBV24-1 to TRBJ2-5; TRBD2 agrees at 9 bases. Trimming took 5 bases from V and 1 from J; bases not matched to a gene: 1. CDR3 length: 14 residues. Germline CDR1 is KGHDR and CDR2 is SFDVKD. CDR3 bases: TGTGCCACCAGTGTTAGCGGGGGCCAAGAGACCCAGTACTTC. Residues: CATSVSGGQETQYF.

The chain combines TRBV29-1 with TRBJ1-5; D unresolved. The CDR3 extends over 12 amino acids. Germline V gene lookup returns CDR1 SQVTM and CDR2 ANQGSEA. Trimming left V 4 bases short and J 4 bases short, with 8 bases between. CDR3 amino acids: CSVGGANQPQHF. In nucleotides, the CDR3 is TGCAGCGTTGGAGGAGCGAATCAGCCCCAGCATTTT.

V usage is TRBV29-1 and J usage is TRBJ1-3, with a tentative D call TRBD1 (6 bases). Germline V gene data show CDR1 as SQVTM and CDR2 as ANQGSEA. Trimming shortened V by 7 bases and J by 0 bases, and 10 bases separated the two germline ends. This CDR3 contains 13 residues. For the CDR3, the DNA is TGCAGCGGCAAGGGGGACTCTGGAAACACCATATATTTT. It specifies CSGKGDSGNTIYF.

The chain recombines TRBV6-1 with TRBJ1-2; 9 bases fit TRBD1. The CDR3 is made up of 18 amino acids. V shed 2 bases and J 4 bases; nucleotides not matched to a gene: 14. The germline V gene encodes CDR1 MNHNS and CDR2 SASEGT. This CDR3 is CASSEYGTGWGGGYGYTF. As DNA, the CDR3 is TGTGCCAGCAGTGAATATGGGACAGGGTGGGGCGGCGGCTATGGCTACACCTTC.

This chain links TRBV5-4 with TRBJ2-1; 12 bases align to TRBD2. This CDR3 region has 17 residues. CDR1 is SGHNT and CDR2 is YYREEE in the germline V gene (reference sequence). V lost 4 bases to trimming and J lost 5 bases; unmatched junction nucleotides: 10. CDR3 sequence reads: CASSLLAGGRTNNEQFF. The CDR3 region has the DNA TGTGCCAGCAGCCTCCTAGCGGGGGGGAGAACTAACAATGAGCAGTTCTTC.

V usage is TRBV24-1 and J usage is TRBJ2-1, with D tentatively TRBD1 (5 bases). Between the trimmed V and J ends, which lost 4 bases and 0 bases, there was a span of 9 bases. Germline CDR1 reads KGHDR; CDR2 reads SFDVKD. CDR3 length: 15 amino acids. The chain's CDR3 is CATSDTGSSYNEQFF. Written as DNA, the CDR3 is TGTGCCACCAGTGACACAGGTAGCTCCTACAATGAGCAGTTCTTC.

The chain uses TRBV13 and TRBJ2-3; 7 nucleotides agree with TRBD2. V was clipped by 1 base and J by 2 bases; unmatched bases: 6. This CDR3 is built from 16 residues. The V gene's germline CDR1 is PRHDT and CDR2 FYEKMQ (reference sequence). In nucleotides, the CDR3 is TGTGCCAGCAGCTTAGATTCAGCGGGGTACACAGATACGCAGTATTTT. Amino acids: CASSLDSAGYTDTQYF. Using reference TRBV13 and TRBJ2-3 for the parts outside the CDR3, the full variable domain is AAGVIQSPRHLIKEKRETATLKCYPIPRHDTVYWYQQGPGQDPQFLISFYEKMQSDKGSIPDRFSAQQFSDYHSELNMSSLELGDSALYFCASSLDSAGYTDTQYFGPGTRLTVL.

This clone came up a few times. The rearrangement links TRBV28 to TRBJ1-2, with TRBD1 as a possible D gene (5 bases). The CDR3 runs to 14 residues. Trimming shortened V by 2 bases and J by 4 bases, and 11 bases separated the two germline ends. The germline CDR1 and CDR2 sequences are MDHEN and SYDVKM. The CDR3 spells CASSLNDRLYGYTF. The CDR3 coding sequence is TGTGCCAGCAGTTTAAACGACAGACTCTATGGCTACACCTTC.

The chain links TRBV11-2 to TRBJ1-3; no reliable D call. There are 14 residues in the CDR3. V lost 3 bases and J lost 3, with 9 bases in between. Germline CDR1 is SGHAT and CDR2 is FQNNGV. CDR3 sequence: CASSLGGDGNTIYF. DNA of the CDR3: TGTGCCAGCAGCTTGGGTGGAGATGGAAACACCATATATTTT. Complete variable domain (other parts from reference TRBV11-2 and TRBJ1-3): EAGVAQSPRYKIIEKRQSVAFWCNPISGHATLYWYQQILGQGPKLLIQFQNNGVVDDSQLPKDRFSAERLKGVDSTLKIQPAKLEDSAVYLCASSLGGDGNTIYFGEGSWLTVV.

J is TRBJ2-5 and V is TRBV12-5; D possibly corresponds to TRBD2 (7 bases). The V gene lost 2 bases and the J gene lost 5 bases, with 12 bases spanning the gap. The CDR3 is made up of 14 amino acids. Germline V gene data show CDR1 as LGHNT and CDR2 as FRNRAP. CDR3 in DNA: TGTGCTAGTGGTTTGCTGGGGGGGCGGGAGACCCAGTACTTC. Protein sequence: CASGLLGGRETQYF. Complete variable domain (other parts from reference TRBV12-5 and TRBJ2-5): DARVTQTPRHKVTEMGQEVTMRCQPILGHNTVFWYRQTMMQGLELLAYFRNRAPLDDSGMPKDRFSAEMPDATLATLKIQPSEPRDSAVYFCASGLLGGRETQYFGPGTRLLVL.

For this clone: Other DNA variants within this sample encode the same CDR3. V usage is TRBV28 and J usage is TRBJ1-5; the D gene is possibly TRBD1 (5 bases). Trimming cost V 6 bases and J 1 base, with 13 bases left between them. Germline loops: CDR1 MDHEN, CDR2 SYDVKM. The CDR3 length is 15 residues. CDR3: CASSDQGSSNQPQHF. CDR3 DNA: TGTGCCAGCAGCGATCAGGGTTCGAGCAATCAGCCCCAGCATTTT.

The chain recombines TRBV6-1 with TRBJ1-2; a weak D match, TRBD1 (5 bases). V shed 2 bases and J shed 9 bases, with 7 bases lying between them. There are 11 residues in the CDR3. Per germline, CDR1 MNHNS and CDR2 SASEGT. For the CDR3, the DNA is TGTGCCAGCAGTGAACAGGGCAGCTACACCTTC. Translated: CASSEQGSYTF.

This chain links TRBV7-2 with TRBJ1-4; TRBD1 matches at 9 bases. This CDR3 comprises 16 residues. With V trimmed by 5 bases and J by 4 bases, 8 bases remained unmatched. Germline V gene lookup returns CDR1 SGHTA and CDR2 FQGNSA. DNA of the CDR3: TGTGCCAGCAGCAAGGACAGGGGTCCTCATAATGAAAAACTGTTTTTT. Its protein product is CASSKDRGPHNEKLFF.

In its sample, this clone was seen once. The chain carries TRBV6-4 and TRBJ2-5; 8 nucleotides match TRBD2. V was clipped by 9 bases and J by 5 bases; unmatched bases: 17. The CDR3 has 16 amino acids. Germline-derived CDR1 and CDR2 are MRHNA and SNTAGT. The CDR3 nucleotides read TGTGCCAGGGTTGCTTTCTCGGGCGGGGGGTATGAGACCCAGTACTTC. Its protein is CARVAFSGGGYETQYF.

This clone was seen a few times. The chain combines TRBV6-1 with TRBJ1-2; D is uncertain. This CDR3 region has 15 residues. Trimming pared 2 bases from V and 4 bases from J, leaving 14 bases between. The germline V gene encodes CDR1 MNHNS and CDR2 SASEGT. For the CDR3, the DNA is TGTGCCAGCAGTGAATCCCCGACAAGCACCTATGGCTACACCTTC. This gives the protein CASSESPTSTYGYTF.

V and J are TRBV19 and TRBJ1-2; no firm D call. Per the germline V gene, CDR1 is LNHDA and CDR2 is SQIVND (reference sequence). V lost 8 bases and J lost 2, with 15 bases in between. CDR3 length equals 14 residues. Here the CDR3 reads CASGRGRNNYGYTF. As DNA, the CDR3 is TGTGCCAGTGGTCGAGGGAGGAACAACTATGGCTACACCTTC.